These T cell receptor beta chains were read from a single sample in a study of blood T cells in healthy people across ages. TCRdb independently ran MiXCR on the 5' RACE reads; one entry per CDR3 protein. Of 250,000 to 300,000 distinct CDR3 sequences listed, 25% to 30% are singletons. Sequenced material: blood. The receptors come from a woman aged 70-85 years in good health. Each CDR3 is given with its conserved first and last residue. D genes are given only for firm matches. Size tells how often a clone was seen (once, few, many) or the class of an expanded clone, and some rows leave it out.

clone_size: few
v_call: TRBV12-3/TRBV12-4
j_call: TRBJ1-4
d_call: .
cdr3_nt: TGTGCCACAAGGGGAGGTCTCGATGAAAAACTGTTTTTT
cdr3_aa: CATRGGLDEKLFF

clone_size: few
v_call: TRBV5-1
j_call: TRBJ2-5
d_call: .
cdr3_nt: TGCGCCAGCAGCTTGGGCGGGACCGCGGAGACCCAGTACTTC
cdr3_aa: CASSLGGTAETQYF

clone_size: few
v_call: TRBV12-3/TRBV12-4
j_call: TRBJ2-1
d_call: .
cdr3_nt: TGTGCCAGCAGTTTAAGACTTTACAATGAGCAGTTCTTC
cdr3_aa: CASSLRLYNEQFF

clone_size: .
v_call: TRBV28
j_call: TRBJ1-4
d_call: .
cdr3_nt: TGTGCCAGCAGTTTAACAGGGTGGCGTGAAAAACTGTTTTTT
cdr3_aa: CASSLTGWREKLFF

clone_size: few
v_call: TRBV5-1
j_call: TRBJ2-3
d_call: TRBD2
cdr3_nt: TGCGCCAGCAGCTCGGGGACTAGCGGGAGTGCAGATACGCAGTATTTT
cdr3_aa: CASSSGTSGSADTQYF

clone_size: few
v_call: TRBV9
j_call: TRBJ2-7
d_call: .
cdr3_nt: TGTGCCAGCAGCGTAGAACCGCGACCTTACTACGAGCAGTACTTC
cdr3_aa: CASSVEPRPYYEQYF

clone_size: many
v_call: TRBV11-1
j_call: TRBJ2-3
d_call: TRBD2
cdr3_nt: TGTGCCAGCAGCTTAGCGGCTAGCGGGAAATCAGATACGCAGTATTTT
cdr3_aa: CASSLAASGKSDTQYF

clone_size: .
v_call: TRBV29-1
j_call: TRBJ2-5
d_call: TRBD1
cdr3_nt: TGCAGCGTTGACCACAGGGGAGAAGAGACCCAGTACTTC
cdr3_aa: CSVDHRGEETQYF

clone_size: .
v_call: TRBV29-1
j_call: TRBJ2-3
d_call: .
cdr3_nt: TGCAGCGTTGGCAGGGGTAGCACAGATACGCAGTATTTT
cdr3_aa: CSVGRGSTDTQYF

clone_size: .
v_call: TRBV12-3/TRBV12-4
j_call: TRBJ2-2
d_call: TRBD1
cdr3_nt: TGTGCCAGCATCACCCGGACAGGGTTGGCCGGGGAGCTGTTTTTT
cdr3_aa: CASITRTGLAGELFF

clone_size: few
v_call: TRBV28
j_call: TRBJ2-4
d_call: TRBD1
cdr3_nt: TGTGCCAGCAGTTTGGTACAGGGGGCCAAAAACATTCAGTACTTC
cdr3_aa: CASSLVQGAKNIQYF

clone_size: .
v_call: TRBV20-1
j_call: TRBJ2-5
d_call: TRBD2
cdr3_nt: TGCAGCGCTATCGGCGGGGGGGCAAGTTCCCAAGAGACCCAGTACTTC
cdr3_aa: CSAIGGGASSQETQYF

clone_size: .
v_call: TRBV14
j_call: TRBJ1-2
d_call: .
cdr3_nt: TGTGCCAGCAGCCAGGGGGCGGTGGGCTACACCTTC
cdr3_aa: CASSQGAVGYTF

clone_size: .
v_call: TRBV24-1
j_call: TRBJ1-5
d_call: .
cdr3_nt: TGTGCCACCAGTGAACAAACAGGGAGCAAACAGCATTTT
cdr3_aa: CATSEQTGSKQHF

clone_size: .
v_call: TRBV7-2
j_call: TRBJ2-7
d_call: .
cdr3_nt: TGTGCCAGCAGCTTAGAAGCGGACCTCTACGAGCAGTACTTC
cdr3_aa: CASSLEADLYEQYF